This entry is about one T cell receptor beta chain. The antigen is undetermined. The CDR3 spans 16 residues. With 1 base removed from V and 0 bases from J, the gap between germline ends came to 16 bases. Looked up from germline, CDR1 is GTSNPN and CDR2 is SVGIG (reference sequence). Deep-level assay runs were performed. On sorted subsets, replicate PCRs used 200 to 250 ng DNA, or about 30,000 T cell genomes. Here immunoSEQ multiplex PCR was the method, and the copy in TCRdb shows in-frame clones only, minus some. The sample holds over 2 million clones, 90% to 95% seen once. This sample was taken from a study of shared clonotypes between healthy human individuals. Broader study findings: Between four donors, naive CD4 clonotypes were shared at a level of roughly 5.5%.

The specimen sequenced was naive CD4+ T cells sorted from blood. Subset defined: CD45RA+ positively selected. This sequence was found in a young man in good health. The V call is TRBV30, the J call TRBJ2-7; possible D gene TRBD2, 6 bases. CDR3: CAWSGPGLGSSYEQYF. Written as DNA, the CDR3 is TGTGCCTGGAGTGGACCGGGACTGGGGAGCTCCTACGAGCAGTACTTC.